This TCR beta chain was sequenced in a study of blood T cell repertoires in COVID-19 (dated by TCRdb to 2018 to 2021). For context, the study as a whole: Collaborator samples came from the United States, Italy and Spain and covered acute and convalescent phases of COVID-19. The material from the prospective study consisted of cDNA or gDNA derived from T cells, B-cell-depleted T cells, or PBMCs. The dataset comprised deeply sampled blood TCRbeta repertoires from subjects exposed to, actively infected with, or recovered from COVID-19. The repertoires were released in a freely available public database intended as a resource for research on the immune response to SARS-CoV-2. The samples were drawn from two sources: the first 160 participants of the ongoing ImmuneRACE study, and fewer than 1,500 subjects contributed by 6 global collaborators. The sample metadata nearly always contained a de-identified subject ID, COVID-19 status, age in years and sex. HLA class I and class II types, where available, came from metadata supplied by the sample provider rather than from assay-based typing.

V was cut back by 3 bases and J by 4 bases, leaving a gap of 14 bases between them. The CDR3 contains 14 residues, cysteine and phenylalanine counted. Only the CDR3 part of the read is kept: 42 bases, read in frame from the first base. Sequences DFQATT (CDR1) and SNEGSKA (CDR2) are obtained from the germline V gene (reference sequence). Study-wide findings and limitations: The amount of clinical and demographic metadata varied by source and participant and was provided uncurated.

This clone occurred once. The antigen it recognizes is unknown. Per-base qualities were not stored, and no clone one base away is much larger. Whole blood was collected in K2EDTA tubes by collaborating institutions according to the institutions' own protocols. For TCRbeta analysis, collaborators shipped samples as frozen whole blood, isolated PBMCs, or DNA extracted from either of those sample types. TCRbeta CDR3 regions were amplified from genomic DNA using the immunoSEQ Assay, a bias-controlled multiplex PCR. Turning to the authors' computational methods: The number of nucleated cells in each sample was estimated from the amplification of reference gene primers within the assay. To quantify the absolute abundance of each unique TCRbeta CDR3 rearrangement, sequence reads were collapsed and filtered. For each sample, productive Simpson clonality was calculated as the square root of Simpson's diversity index over productive rearrangements. Here the immuneACCESS table is served through TCRdb, limited to in-frame sequences with V and J called. Missing clones are a known gap in these copies; in checked studies unresolved V genes cover under half, and the rest lacks a known reason. V, J and clone size are taken as reported in that table, and D and trimming were inferred from the DNA itself. The sample includes over 45,000 clones, with 91% observed a single time. About 9% of the sample comes from the top ten.

The sample taken for sequencing was peripheral blood. The clonotype originates from a human donor in a cohort sampled during active COVID-19. Recombination connected TRBV20-1 to TRBJ2-3; the D gene is possibly TRBD2, with 5 bases matching. In nucleotides, the sequence is TGCAGTGCTAGTTCGTGGGAGTCCCCAGATACGCAGTATTTT. This yields the protein CSASSWESPDTQYF.